In this sample, the clone carrying this T cell receptor beta chain turned up a few times. Its antigen is undetermined. Primers included in the PCR were 60 Vbeta and 13 Jbeta primers. Data came from immunoSEQ multiplex PCR; TCRdb stores just in-frame clones and leaves some out. The sample carries almost 200,000 clones, around 85% recorded once. The data belong to a study of cytomegalovirus exposure and HLA in healthy donors. Study-wide results and caveats: HLA-A and HLA-B allele assignments for most subjects were reportedly predicted accurately using TCR beta sequences.

Germline CDR1 and CDR2: MNHNS and SASEGT. V lost 2 bases to trimming and J lost 7 bases; unmatched junction nucleotides: 8. CDR3 length: 16 amino acids. This receptor was taken from a woman between 45 and 65 years old in good health and CMV-seronegative. V and J are TRBV6-1 and TRBJ1-4; 9 bases are shared with TRBD1. The sequenced material came from PBMCs. CDR3 bases: TGTGCCAGCAGTGAATCTACCGGGACAGGGCTTGAAAAACTGTTTTTT. It encodes CASSESTGTGLEKLFF.